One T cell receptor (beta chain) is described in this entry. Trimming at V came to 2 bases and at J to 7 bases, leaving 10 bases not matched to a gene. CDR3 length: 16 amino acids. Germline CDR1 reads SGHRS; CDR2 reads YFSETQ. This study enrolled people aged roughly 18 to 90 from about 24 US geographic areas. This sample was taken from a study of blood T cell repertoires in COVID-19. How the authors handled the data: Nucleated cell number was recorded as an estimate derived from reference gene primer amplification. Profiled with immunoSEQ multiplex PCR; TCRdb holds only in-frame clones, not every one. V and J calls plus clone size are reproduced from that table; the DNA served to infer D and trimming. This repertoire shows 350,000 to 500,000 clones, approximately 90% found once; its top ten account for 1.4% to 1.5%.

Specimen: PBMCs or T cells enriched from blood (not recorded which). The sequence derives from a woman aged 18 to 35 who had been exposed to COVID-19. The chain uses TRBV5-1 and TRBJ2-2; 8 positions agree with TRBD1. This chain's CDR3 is CASSFDQGAGYGELFF. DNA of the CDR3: TGCGCCAGCAGCTTTGATCAGGGGGCTGGCTACGGGGAGCTGTTTTTT.